These 7 T cell receptor beta chains came from one sample sequenced in a study of blood T cell repertoires in COVID-19. Repertoires were generated with immunoSEQ multiplex PCR, while TCRdb's copy carries only in-frame clones and drops some. The sample consists of approximately 160,000 clones, around four fifths of them appearing once. The specimen was PBMCs or T cells enriched from blood (not recorded which). The receptors originated from a woman aged 45-59 years in a cohort exposed to, infected with or recovered from COVID-19 (not recorded which).

The chain employs TRBV7-3 and TRBJ2-7; D call uncertain. V lost 3 bases and J 4 bases, leaving 16 bases between the germline ends. CDR1 is SGHTA and CDR2 is FQGTGA in the germline V gene. The CDR3 spans 15 residues. This CDR3 is CASSFGPKASYEQYF. The CDR3 DNA reads as TGTGCCAGCAGCTTTGGTCCCAAAGCATCATACGAGCAGTACTTC.

V usage is TRBV28 and J usage is TRBJ2-3, with TRBD1 matching over 8 bases. V was pared by 7 bases and J by 2 bases, with 5 bases of the junction left unmatched. This CDR3 contains 14 residues. Per the germline V gene, CDR1 is MDHEN and CDR2 is SYDVKM. CDR3 sequence (DNA): TGTGCCAGCATCCAGGGGGCTGACACAGATACGCAGTATTTT. Translated: CASIQGADTDTQYF.

This rearrangement joins TRBV20-1 to TRBJ1-1, with no clear D. With 6 bases removed from V and 4 bases from J, the gap between germline ends came to 9 bases. This CDR3 contains 11 residues. Germline V gene sequence: CDR1 DFQATT, CDR2 SNEGSKA (reference sequence). The CDR3 region is CSAHWSTEAFF. The CDR3 coding sequence is TGCAGTGCCCATTGGAGCACTGAAGCTTTCTTT.

The chain recombines TRBV7-3 with TRBJ2-3; TRBD2 agrees at 11 bases. The CDR3 runs 16 residues. After removal of 1 base from V and 6 bases from J, the junction contained 6 bases not matched to a gene. The germline CDR1 and CDR2 sequences are SGHTA and FQGTGA. The CDR3 region is CASSLNSGRALDTQYF. The CDR3 DNA is TGTGCCAGCAGCTTAAATAGCGGGAGGGCCCTGGATACGCAGTATTTT.

The chain employs TRBV28 and TRBJ1-1; 8 bases are a match to TRBD1. CDR1 is MDHEN and CDR2 is SYDVKM in the germline V gene. This CDR3 is 15 amino acids long. V lost 5 bases to trimming and J lost 4 bases; unmatched junction nucleotides: 9. The DNA of the CDR3 is TGTGCCAGCAGTCCCCGGACAGGGTTGGCCACTGAAGCTTTCTTT. This gives the protein CASSPRTGLATEAFF.

The chain employs TRBV9 and TRBJ1-1, with 9 bases identical to TRBD1. Trimming took 3 bases from V and 7 from J; bases not matched to a gene: 7. The CDR3 runs 14 residues. Germline CDR1 SGDLS, CDR2 YYNGEE. Here the CDR3 reads CASSAGQGRGEAFF. The CDR3 nucleotides are TGTGCCAGCAGCGCGGGACAGGGTAGGGGTGAAGCTTTCTTT.

The chain employs TRBV27 and TRBJ2-2; D gene ambiguous. Deletions cut 5 bases from V and 5 bases from J, with 12 bases between. The germline CDR1 and CDR2 sequences are MNHEY and SMNVEV (reference sequence). The CDR3 has 14 amino acids. This chain's CDR3 is CASSPNRGTGELFF. The CDR3 coding sequence is TGTGCCAGCAGTCCCAATCGCGGTACCGGGGAGCTGTTTTTT.